This T cell receptor (beta chain) was obtained from a study of blood T cell repertoires in COVID-19 (dated by TCRdb to the early 2020s). About the study as a whole: Samples covering the acute and convalescent phases of COVID-19 were provided by collaborators in the United States, Italy and Spain. The prospective study material was composed of cDNA or gDNA derived from T cells, B-cell-depleted T cells, or PBMCs. The dataset comprised deeply sampled blood TCRbeta repertoires from subjects exposed to, actively infected with, or recovered from COVID-19. The repertoires were made available in a free public database intended to serve as a resource for research on the immune response to SARS-CoV-2. The samples were drawn from the first 160 participants of the ongoing ImmuneRACE study and from 1,254 subjects provided by 6 global collaborators. Sample metadata almost always included a de-identified subject ID, COVID-19 status, age in years and sex. HLA class I and class II types, where available, came from metadata supplied by the sample provider rather than from assay-based typing.

TCRbeta CDR3 regions were amplified from genomic DNA by means of the immunoSEQ Assay, a bias-controlled multiplex PCR. The authors' analysis ran thus. The number of nucleated cells in each sample was estimated by amplification of reference gene primers within the assay. To quantify the absolute abundance of each unique TCRbeta CDR3 rearrangement, sequence reads were collapsed and filtered. For each sample, productive Simpson clonality was calculated as the square root of Simpson's diversity index across productive rearrangements. Drawn from immuneACCESS, this table holds only the in-frame rearrangements with V and J called that TCRdb kept. Clones are partly lost; checked studies trace under half to an unresolved V gene and leave the rest unexplained. V, J and clone size are those of that table, while D and trimming were read from the DNA. The sample data list under 300,000 clones, and approximately 83% of these were observed just once. The ten largest clones take up about 1.9% of the sample.

The study at large found these results: Clinical and demographic metadata were provided uncurated, with the amount varying by source and participant.

A remark on this clone: Its specific antigen is unknown. Per-base qualities were not stored, and no clone one base away is much larger.

V lost 2 bases and J lost 3 bases, and the count of bases not matched to a germline gene is 6. The germline V gene yields MNHNS for CDR1 and SASEGT for CDR2. The CDR3 goes from the cysteine to the phenylalanine over 15 residues. Only the CDR3 part of the read is kept: 45 bases, read in frame from the first base. Another Seattle source contributed samples from volunteer blood donors who had recovered from COVID-19. Collaborating institutions collected whole blood in K2EDTA tubes following their own protocols. For TCRbeta analysis, collaborators shipped samples as frozen whole blood, isolated PBMCs, or DNA extracted from either of those sample types.

The chain is made from TRBV6-1 and TRBJ2-7; 8 central bases correspond to TRBD1. This TCR derives from a man aged 30-40 years who had recovered from COVID-19. Sequenced: peripheral blood. The CDR3: CASSEFGTGVYEQYF. The bases are TGTGCCAGCAGTGAATTCGGGACAGGCGTCTACGAGCAGTACTTC.